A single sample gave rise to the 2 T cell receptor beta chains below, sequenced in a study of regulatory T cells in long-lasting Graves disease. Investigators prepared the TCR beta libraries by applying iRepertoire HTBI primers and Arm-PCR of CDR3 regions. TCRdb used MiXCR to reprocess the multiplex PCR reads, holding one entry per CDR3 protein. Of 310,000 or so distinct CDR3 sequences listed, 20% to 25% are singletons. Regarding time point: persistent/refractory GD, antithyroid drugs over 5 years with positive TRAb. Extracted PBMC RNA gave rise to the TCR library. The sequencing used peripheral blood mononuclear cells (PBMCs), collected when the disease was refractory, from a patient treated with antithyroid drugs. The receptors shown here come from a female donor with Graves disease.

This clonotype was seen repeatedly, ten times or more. In DNA form, the CDR3 reads TGTGCCAGCAGGTCCACAGGGGCAGAGACCCAGTACTTC. Translation: CASRSTGAETQYF. The gene calls are TRBV12-3 or TRBV12-4 and TRBJ2-5; 7 bases are a match to TRBD1. V shed 6 bases and J 4 bases; nucleotides not matched to a gene: 5. The CDR3 has 13 amino acids.

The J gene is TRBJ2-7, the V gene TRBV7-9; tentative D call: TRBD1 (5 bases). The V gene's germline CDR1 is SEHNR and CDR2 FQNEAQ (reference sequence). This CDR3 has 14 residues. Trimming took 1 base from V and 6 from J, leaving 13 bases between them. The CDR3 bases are TGTGCCAGCAGCTTAGATCCAGGGTCCGGCGAGCAGTACTTC. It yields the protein CASSLDPGSGEQYF.